The source of this T cell receptor beta chain is a study of T cell repertoires in cytomegalovirus infection. Study-wide context: An indication of both CMV infection and matching HLA type came from public TCR beta signatures.

TCRdb reanalysed the reads using MiXCR and keeps one entry per CDR3 protein. The sample lists 250,000 to 400,000 distinct CDR3 sequences, 20% to 25% occurring once. Only a few counts were recorded for this clonotype. The antigen is undetermined. CDR3 size: 12 residues. In germline, CDR1 is SGHTA, CDR2 FQGNSA. Trimming left V 5 bases short and J 10 bases short, with 14 bases between. Regarding the study as a whole: Dominating the ex vivo response were TCR beta clonotypes that were CMV-specific and HLA-C-restricted.

The source was cultured PBMCs, collected from culture after CMV antigen stimulation. The chain carries TRBV7-2 and TRBJ1-1; TRBD1 might be the D (5 bases). The origin of this receptor is a human donor in good health (CMV status not recorded). Some clones in this sample may be carry-over from other donors' samples. The CDR3 nucleotides are TGTGCCAGCAGCCTAAACACCGGGGCAGCTTTCTTT. It encodes CASSLNTGAAFF.